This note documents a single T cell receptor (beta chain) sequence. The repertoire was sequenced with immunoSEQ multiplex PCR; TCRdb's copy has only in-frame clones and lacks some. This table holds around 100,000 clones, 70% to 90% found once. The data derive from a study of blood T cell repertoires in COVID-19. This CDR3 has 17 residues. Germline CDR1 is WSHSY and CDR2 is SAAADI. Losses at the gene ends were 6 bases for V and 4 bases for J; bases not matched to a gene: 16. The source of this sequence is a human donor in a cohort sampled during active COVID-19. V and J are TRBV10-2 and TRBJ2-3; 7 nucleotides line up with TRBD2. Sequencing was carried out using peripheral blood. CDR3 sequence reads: CASRARGGSGNADTQYF. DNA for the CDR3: TGCGCCAGCAGGGCCCGAGGCGGGAGCGGCAACGCAGATACGCAGTATTTT.